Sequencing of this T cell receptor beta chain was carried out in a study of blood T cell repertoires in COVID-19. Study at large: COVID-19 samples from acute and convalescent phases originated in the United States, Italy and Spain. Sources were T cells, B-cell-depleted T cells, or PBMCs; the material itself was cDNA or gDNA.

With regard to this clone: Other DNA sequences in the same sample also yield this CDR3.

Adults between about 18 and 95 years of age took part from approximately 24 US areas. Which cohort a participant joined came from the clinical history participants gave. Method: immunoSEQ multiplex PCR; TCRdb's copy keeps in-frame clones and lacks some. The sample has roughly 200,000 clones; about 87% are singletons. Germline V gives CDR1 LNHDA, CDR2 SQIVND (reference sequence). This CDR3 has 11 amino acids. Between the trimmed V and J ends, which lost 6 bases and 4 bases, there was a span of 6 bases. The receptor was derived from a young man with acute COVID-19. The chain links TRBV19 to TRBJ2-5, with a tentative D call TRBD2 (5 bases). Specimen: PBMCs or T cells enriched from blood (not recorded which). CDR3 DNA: TGTGCCAGTAGAAGCGGAGAGACCCAGTACTTC. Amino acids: CASRSGETQYF.